This is a list of T cell receptor beta chains from one sample in a study of blood T cell repertoires in COVID-19. Profiling relied on immunoSEQ multiplex PCR, and the TCRdb table lists in-frame clones only, not all of them. In the table there are about 250,000 clones, 81% of which are singletons. What was sequenced was peripheral blood. The receptor source for this set is a woman older than 75 with acute or convalescent COVID-19. CDR3s include the opening cysteine and the closing phenylalanine or tryptophan. Each record gives: J gene, clone size, V gene, D gene, CDR3 protein, CDR3 DNA. D genes are given only for firm matches. Size is stated for part of the rows, as once, few or many counts, or as a class when the clone is expanded.

TRBJ1-6 | - | TRBV4-1 | TRBD1 | CASSQTIQGVTYNSPLHF | TGCGCCAGCAGCCAAACCATACAGGGGGTTACTTATAATTCACCCCTCCACTTT
TRBJ1-2 | - | TRBV18 | TRBD1 | CASSPTGQGSGAYYTF | TGTGCCAGCTCACCTACGGGACAGGGATCCGGGGCCTATTACACCTTC
TRBJ1-1 | - | TRBV18 | TRBD1 | CASSMTGGEPEAFF | TGTGCCAGCTCAATGACAGGGGGGGAGCCTGAAGCTTTCTTT
TRBJ2-7 | - | TRBV18 | - | CASSPGSGSYEQYF | TGTGCCAGCTCACCTGGAAGCGGCTCCTACGAGCAGTACTTC
TRBJ2-5 | - | TRBV20-1 | - | CSGVVQETQYF | TGCAGTGGAGTCGTTCAAGAGACCCAGTACTTC
TRBJ2-5 | - | TRBV5-1 | TRBD2 | CASSPLAGVAAETQYF | TGCGCCAGCAGCCCCTTAGCGGGGGTGGCGGCAGAGACCCAGTACTTC
TRBJ1-6 | few | TRBV3-1/TRBV3-2 | - | CASSLLGGTSSYNSPLHF | TGTGCCAGCAGCCTCCTAGGTGGTACCAGCTCCTATAATTCACCCCTCCACTTT
TRBJ2-7 | - | TRBV30 | - | CAWGRASYEQYF | TGTGCCTGGGGCAGGGCTTCCTACGAGCAGTACTTC
TRBJ2-1 | - | TRBV25-1 | TRBD1 | CASRGLRTGDYNEQFF | TGTGCCAGCAGGGGCCTTAGGACAGGGGACTACAATGAGCAGTTCTTC
TRBJ1-2 | - | TRBV5-4 | - | CASSLLGGTILGYGYTF | TGTGCCAGCAGCTTGTTGGGGGGTACTATTCTCGGCTATGGCTACACCTTC
TRBJ2-1 | - | TRBV4-1 | TRBD2 | CASSRYVGTSEGNEQFF | TGCGCCAGCAGCCGCTACGTCGGGACTAGTGAAGGGAATGAGCAGTTCTTC
TRBJ2-1 | few | TRBV11-2 | - | CASSLWWDSSSYNEQFF | TGTGCCAGCAGCTTGTGGTGGGACTCCAGCTCCTACAATGAGCAGTTCTTC
TRBJ1-5 | once | TRBV19 | - | CASSGGGGTNQPQHF | TGTGCCAGTAGTGGAGGTGGGGGCACCAATCAGCCCCAGCATTTT
TRBJ1-1 | - | TRBV9 | - | CASSVGQGTEAFF | TGTGCCAGCAGCGTAGGGCAGGGGACTGAAGCTTTCTTT
TRBJ1-2 | - | TRBV6-2/TRBV6-3 | - | CASSSTTTGGNYGYTF | TGTGCCAGCAGTTCCACTACGACAGGAGGCAACTATGGCTACACCTTC
TRBJ2-1 | - | TRBV3-1/TRBV3-2 | - | CASSLLTGPYNEQFF | TGTGCCAGCAGCCTACTGACAGGACCGTACAATGAGCAGTTCTTC
TRBJ1-2 | - | TRBV3-1/TRBV3-2 | TRBD1 | CASSPLTAWDRGRGNYGYTF | TGTGCCAGCAGCCCCCTCACAGCCTGGGACAGGGGGAGAGGTAACTATGGCTACACCTTC
TRBJ2-7 | - | TRBV7-2 | TRBD2 | CASSPVVAGGGEQYF | TGTGCCAGCAGCCCCGTTGTAGCGGGGGGAGGTGAGCAGTACTTC
TRBJ1-2 | - | TRBV6-6 | - | CASSYSGDTNVGYTF | TGTGCCAGCAGTTACTCTGGGGACACAAACGTGGGCTACACCTTC
TRBJ1-4 | - | TRBV28 | TRBD1 | CALGGQTNEKLFF | TGTGCCCTAGGGGGACAGACTAATGAAAAACTGTTTTTT
TRBJ1-4 | few | TRBV4-2 | - | CASSQEGGMDTTNEKLFF | TGTGCCAGCAGCCAAGAGGGGGGAATGGACACAACTAATGAAAAACTGTTTTTT
TRBJ1-3 | - | TRBV28 | TRBD1 | CASSSPGQGGSGNTIYF | TGTGCCAGCAGTTCCCCGGGACAGGGAGGCTCTGGAAACACCATATATTTT
TRBJ1-2 | - | TRBV7-2 | TRBD1 | CASSLGDRVNGYTF | TGTGCCAGCAGCTTGGGGGACAGGGTGAATGGCTACACCTTC
TRBJ1-2 | - | TRBV6-5 | - | CASRGPGGNYGYTF | TGTGCCAGCAGGGGACCGGGGGGGAACTATGGCTACACCTTC
TRBJ1-2 | - | TRBV7-3 | TRBD1 | CASSPTGTGPNYGYTF | TGTGCCAGCAGCCCCACCGGGACAGGGCCCAACTATGGCTACACCTTC
TRBJ2-1 | - | TRBV9 | TRBD2 | CASSVLSGGAHEQFF | TGTGCCAGCAGCGTCCTCAGCGGGGGGGCCCATGAGCAGTTCTTC
TRBJ2-5 | - | TRBV6-5 | - | CASSPRETQYF | TGTGCCAGCAGTCCCCGGGAGACCCAGTACTTC
TRBJ1-1 | - | TRBV7-6 | TRBD1 | CASSLWDREAFF | TGTGCCAGCAGCTTATGGGACAGGGAAGCTTTCTTT
TRBJ2-7 | - | TRBV19 | TRBD2 | CASRFERESSYEQYF | TGTGCCAGTAGATTCGAGCGGGAAAGTTCCTACGAGCAGTACTTC
TRBJ1-2 | - | TRBV28 | - | CASSSHSYGYTF | TGTGCCAGCAGTTCCCACAGCTATGGCTACACCTTC
TRBJ1-1 | - | TRBV7-6 | TRBD1 | CASSLTGQGSTEAFF | TGTGCCAGCAGTTTGACGGGACAGGGGAGCACTGAAGCTTTCTTT
TRBJ2-1 | - | TRBV6-5 | TRBD2 | CASALAGTDEQFF | TGTGCCAGCGCACTAGCGGGAACGGATGAGCAGTTCTTC